The rows below give T cell receptor beta chains drawn from one sample of a study of shared clonotypes between healthy human individuals. Sequencing used immunoSEQ multiplex PCR; TCRdb keeps in-frame clones, though not all of them. The sample lists a few million clones, around nine tenths seen once, with over 0.12% in the top ten. Sequenced material: naive CD4+ T cells sorted from blood. The receptor set was obtained from a man aged 18 to 30 in good health. CDR3s include the opening cysteine and the closing phenylalanine or tryptophan. Each record gives: D gene, J gene, clone size, V gene, CDR3 protein, CDR3 DNA. A D gene is named only where the DNA matches it firmly. For some rows the clone size is stated as once, few or many, or as a class when expanded; others skip it.

>TRBD2|TRBJ2-1|.|TRBV7-6
CASSSSSGGSYNEQFF
TGTGCCAGCAGCTCATCTAGCGGGGGTTCATACAATGAGCAGTTCTTC
>.|TRBJ2-5|.|TRBV2
CASSEGGAGETQYF
TGTGCCAGCAGTGAAGGGGGGGCTGGAGAGACCCAGTACTTC
>.|TRBJ2-7|.|TRBV6-5
CASSPGPKSYEQYF
TGTGCCAGCAGTCCGGGACCTAAGTCCTACGAGCAGTACTTC
>.|TRBJ2-1|.|TRBV18
CASSPSLDDEQFF
TGTGCCAGCTCACCAAGTCTTGACGATGAGCAGTTCTTC
>.|TRBJ2-3|.|TRBV5-1
CASSSGTLESTDTQYF
TGCGCCAGCAGCTCAGGGACTTTAGAAAGCACAGATACGCAGTATTTT
>.|TRBJ2-3|.|TRBV19
CASSIGASPDTQYF
TGTGCCAGTAGTATAGGGGCGAGCCCAGATACGCAGTATTTT
>.|TRBJ2-5|.|TRBV21-1
CASSKASGRACGSGETQYF
TGTGCCAGCAGCAAAGCTAGCGGGAGGGCCTGTGGTAGTGGAGAGACCCAGTACTTC
>.|TRBJ1-4|.|TRBV18
CASSSDRSATNEKLFF
TGTGCCAGCTCAAGTGACAGATCTGCAACTAATGAAAAACTGTTTTTT
>.|TRBJ2-4|.|TRBV19
CASTASGVKNIQYF
TGTGCCAGTACAGCCTCGGGAGTCAAAAACATTCAGTACTTC
>.|TRBJ1-6|few|TRBV19
CASSITTRRPDSPLHF
TGTGCCAGTAGTATAACCACTCGGAGGCCGGATTCACCCCTCCACTTT
>.|TRBJ1-2|.|TRBV30
CAWSVGREGYTF
TGTGCCTGGAGTGTAGGGAGGGAAGGCTACACCTTC
>TRBD2|TRBJ2-3|.|TRBV12-5
CASGSNLKRSGVSTDTQYF
TGTGCTAGTGGTTCCAATCTAAAACGTAGCGGGGTTAGCACAGATACGCAGTATTTT
>.|TRBJ2-7|.|TRBV11-1
CASSLDGLLPYF
TGTGCCAGCAGCTTAGATGGCCTTTTGCCGTACTTC
>TRBD1|TRBJ2-5|.|TRBV7-9
CASSPPGQGQETQYF
TGTGCCAGCAGCCCCCCGGGACAGGGCCAAGAGACCCAGTACTTC
>.|TRBJ1-2|.|TRBV18
CASSPGGGPGYGYTF
TGTGCCAGCTCGCCCGGTGGGGGGCCAGGCTATGGCTACACCTTC
>TRBD1|TRBJ1-6|.|TRBV7-2
CASSLRQGGSPLHF
TGTGCCAGCAGCCTTCGACAGGGCGGTTCACCCCTCCACTTT
>.|TRBJ1-1|.|TRBV6-1
CASPDRMNTEAFF
TGTGCCAGCCCGGACAGAATGAACACTGAAGCTTTCTTT
>TRBD1|TRBJ2-3|.|TRBV28
CASSSPGQGRSDTQYF
TGTGCCAGCAGTTCACCGGGACAGGGACGCTCAGATACGCAGTATTTT
>.|TRBJ2-5|.|TRBV5-1
CASSLRGTGFLETQYF
TGCGCCAGCAGCTTGCGGGGGACGGGGTTCCTAGAGACCCAGTACTTC
>TRBD1|TRBJ2-1|.|TRBV7-9
CASSQRGGSNNEQFF
TGTGCCAGCAGCCAAAGAGGGGGCTCGAACAATGAGCAGTTCTTC
>TRBD2|TRBJ2-3|.|TRBV4-1
CASSGDSGLAGQDTQYF
TGCGCCAGCAGCGGAGATTCGGGACTAGCGGGCCAAGATACGCAGTATTTT
>TRBD1|TRBJ1-1|.|TRBV18
CASTPGQGAVTEAFF
TGTGCCAGCACCCCGGGACAGGGGGCCGTCACTGAAGCTTTCTTT
>TRBD1|TRBJ2-5|.|TRBV7-2
CASSQGQTKETQYF
TGTGCCAGCAGCCAGGGACAGACAAAAGAGACCCAGTACTTC
>.|TRBJ2-3|.|TRBV19
CASAGTGSTDTQYF
TGTGCCAGTGCCGGGACGGGCAGCACAGATACGCAGTATTTT
>.|TRBJ1-5|.|TRBV7-9
CASSLGDGNQPQHF
TGTGCCAGCAGCTTAGGGGACGGTAATCAGCCCCAGCATTTT
>.|TRBJ2-2|.|TRBV28
CASSRTGANLFTGELFF
TGTGCCAGCAGTAGAACGGGGGCGAATCTTTTCACCGGGGAGCTGTTTTTT
>.|TRBJ2-5|.|TRBV5-4
CASSLWGETQYF
TGTGCCAGCAGCTTGTGGGGAGAGACCCAGTACTTC
>TRBD2|TRBJ2-4|.|TRBV7-2
CASRTGGSENIQYF
TGTGCCAGCAGAACGGGGGGTTCAGAAAACATTCAGTACTTC
>.|TRBJ1-2|.|TRBV6-6
CASSYSNGDYGYTF
TGTGCCAGCAGTTACTCTAACGGAGACTATGGCTACACCTTC
>.|TRBJ2-1|.|TRBV28
CASSLVIGEQFF
TGTGCCAGCAGTTTAGTCATAGGTGAGCAGTTCTTC
>TRBD1|TRBJ2-7|.|TRBV11-2
CASGNPGQVVYEQYF
TGTGCCAGCGGGAATCCGGGACAGGTGGTTTACGAGCAGTACTTC
>.|TRBJ2-7|.|TRBV2
CASTPFGGLEQYF
TGTGCCAGCACCCCTTTTGGGGGTTTAGAGCAGTACTTC
>TRBD1|TRBJ2-2|.|TRBV10-3
CAIGTGNTGELFF
TGTGCCATCGGGACAGGAAACACCGGGGAGCTGTTTTTT
>.|TRBJ2-2|.|TRBV10-3
CAISLTDPSNTGELFF
TGTGCCATCAGTCTGACCGACCCTTCGAACACCGGGGAGCTGTTTTTT
>TRBD1|TRBJ1-5|.|TRBV27
CASSLSARGTQPQHF
TGTGCCAGCAGTTTATCGGCCAGGGGGACTCAGCCCCAGCATTTT
>TRBD1|TRBJ2-1|.|TRBV7-9
CASSAFWDSSSYNEQFF
TGTGCCAGCAGCGCATTCTGGGACAGTAGCTCCTACAATGAGCAGTTCTTC
>.|TRBJ1-4|.|TRBV11-2
CASSLARDPNEKLFF
TGTGCCAGCAGTTTAGCCAGGGACCCCAATGAAAAACTGTTTTTT
>.|TRBJ2-1|.|TRBV7-2
CASSLRSNEQFF
TGTGCCAGCAGCTTAAGATCCAATGAGCAGTTCTTC
>.|TRBJ2-7|.|TRBV6-6
CASSVKGVQYF
TGTGCCAGCAGTGTAAAGGGGGTGCAGTACTTC
>.|TRBJ1-2|.|TRBV28
CASSSTGGFTIDYTF
TGTGCCAGCAGTTCGACAGGCGGTTTTACAATCGACTACACCTTC
>.|TRBJ2-2|.|TRBV5-8
CASSLVGGANTGELFF
TGTGCCAGCAGCTTGGTTGGGGGCGCGAACACCGGGGAGCTGTTTTTT
>.|TRBJ1-1|.|TRBV19
CASRLDTEAFF
TGTGCCAGTAGGTTGGACACTGAAGCTTTCTTT
>TRBD1|TRBJ1-5|.|TRBV4-3
CASSQDEQGALSNQPQHF
TGCGCCAGCAGCCAAGATGAACAGGGGGCCCTTAGCAATCAGCCCCAGCATTTT
>TRBD2|TRBJ2-1|.|TRBV18
CASSPLLLAGANNEQFF
TGTGCCAGCTCACCACTCTTACTAGCGGGAGCTAATAATGAGCAGTTCTTC
>.|TRBJ2-2|.|TRBV2
CATSRASEANTGELFF
TGTGCCACCTCCCGGGCTAGCGAAGCGAACACCGGGGAGCTGTTTTTT
>TRBD2|TRBJ2-3|.|TRBV19
CASSLRGGTTSTDTQYF
TGTGCCAGTAGCCTCCGGGGGGGGACTACCAGCACAGATACGCAGTATTTT
>.|TRBJ1-4|.|TRBV27
CASTWNREVEKLFF
TGTGCCAGCACTTGGAACAGGGAGGTTGAAAAACTGTTTTTT
>.|TRBJ2-7|.|TRBV11-2
CASSVGTGIRQYF
TGTGCCAGCAGCGTCGGGACTGGCATACGGCAGTACTTC
>.|TRBJ2-7|.|TRBV28
CASSLTVLKQYF
TGTGCCAGCAGTTTGACAGTCTTAAAGCAGTACTTC
>.|TRBJ1-5|.|TRBV30
CAWSGRRGGMGNQPQHF
TGTGCCTGGAGTGGTCGTCGTGGGGGAATGGGCAATCAGCCCCAGCATTTT
>.|TRBJ1-1|.|TRBV4-3
CASSQESAPGTEAFF
TGCGCCAGCAGCCAAGAGTCGGCTCCCGGCACTGAAGCTTTCTTT
>.|TRBJ2-7|.|TRBV18
CASSPGRSSYEQYF
TGTGCCAGCTCACCAGGGAGGTCCTCCTACGAGCAGTACTTC
>.|TRBJ2-3|once|TRBV6-4
CASSDNQGRSQYF
TGTGCCAGCAGTGACAATCAAGGGAGGTCGCAGTATTTT
>.|TRBJ2-1|.|TRBV10-3
CAISEGGSNEQFF
TGTGCCATCAGTGAGGGGGGGAGCAATGAGCAGTTCTTC
>.|TRBJ2-7|.|TRBV29-1
CSVELQRFFTYEQYF
TGCAGCGTTGAGCTTCAGCGGTTCTTCACCTACGAGCAGTACTTC
>TRBD1|TRBJ1-2|.|TRBV6-5
CASSRGQGGGYTF
TGTGCCAGCAGCAGAGGACAGGGGGGTGGCTACACCTTC
>.|TRBJ1-2|.|TRBV6-6
CASSYSIYGNYGYTF
TGTGCCAGCAGTTACTCGATATATGGGAACTATGGCTACACCTTC
>.|TRBJ1-1|.|TRBV6-6
CASSYSRDTLNTEAFF
TGTGCCAGCAGTTACTCACGGGACACACTTAACACTGAAGCTTTCTTT
>.|TRBJ1-1|.|TRBV7-2
CASSLSLGNLEAFF
TGTGCCAGCAGCTTATCCCTCGGCAACCTTGAAGCTTTCTTT
>TRBD2|TRBJ2-7|.|TRBV6-1
CASSEAIPLAGASPSYEQYF
TGTGCCAGCAGTGAAGCGATACCCCTAGCGGGAGCATCCCCCTCCTACGAGCAGTACTTC